Shown below are 28 T cell receptor beta chains from a single sample sequenced in a study of blood T cell repertoires in COVID-19. Sequencing was performed with immunoSEQ multiplex PCR; in TCRdb, only in-frame clones are kept and a portion is missing. The repertoire holds a few hundred thousand clones, with 90% as singletons. The sequencing sample was made of peripheral blood. The receptor source for this set is a woman aged 55-69 years with COVID-19, enrolled during active disease.

The chain links TRBV27 to TRBJ1-1; D is uncertain. Trimming pared 1 base from V and 0 bases from J, leaving 9 bases between. The CDR3 is 15 residues long. Germline values: CDR1 MNHEY, CDR2 SMNVEV (reference sequence). CDR3 in amino acids: CASSLLVGVNTEAFF. In DNA, the CDR3 is TGTGCCAGCAGTTTATTGGTCGGGGTGAACACTGAAGCTTTCTTT.

V and J are TRBV4-3 and TRBJ2-3; D ambiguous. V was pared by 4 bases and J by 2 bases, with 13 bases between. This CDR3 spans 15 amino acids. CDR1 and CDR2 from the germline V gene are LGHNA and YSLEER. CDR3 in DNA: TGCGCCAGCAGCCCTCAGGTGGGCTTCACAGATACGCAGTATTTT. Translation: CASSPQVGFTDTQYF.

This sequence joins TRBV30 and TRBJ2-7; D uncertain. Germline V lookup: CDR1 GTSNPN, CDR2 SVGIG (reference sequence). Trimming stripped 0 bases from V and 0 bases from J, with 15 bases between. The CDR3 contains 16 residues. Here the CDR3 DNA reads TGTGCCTGGAGTGTACAACATTTTAACCCCTCCTACGAGCAGTACTTC. Protein: CAWSVQHFNPSYEQYF.

The CDR3 nucleotides read TGTGCCAGCAGCCATTCCCGACAGGGGCCGAAGAACACTGAAGCTTTCTTT. This gives the protein CASSHSRQGPKNTEAFF. The V gene is TRBV3-1 (or the pseudogene TRBV3-2), the J gene TRBJ1-1; 8 bases match TRBD1. Looked up from germline, CDR1 is LGHDT and CDR2 is YNNKEL (reference sequence). The CDR3 loop spans 17 amino acids. After removal of 3 bases from V and 1 base from J, the junction contained 10 bases not matched to a gene.

The chain uses TRBV18 and TRBJ2-3; TRBD1 matches 11 bases. This CDR3 is 16 amino acids long. The junction had 8 bases not matched to a gene; V was cut back by 6 bases and J by 3 bases. Germline assignment: CDR1 KGHSH and CDR2 LQKENI. Here the CDR3 reads CASSLSGTGGTDTQYF. In nucleotides, the CDR3 is TGTGCCAGCTCCCTCTCCGGGACAGGGGGGACAGATACGCAGTATTTT.

The CDR3 loop is CASSQARGGYTF. The CDR3 DNA sequence: TGTGCCAGCAGCCAAGCCCGGGGTGGCTACACCTTC. This rearrangement joins TRBV14 to TRBJ1-2; no clear D gene. V lost 1 base, J lost 7 bases, and 7 bases lay in between. This CDR3 region has 12 residues. CDR1 and CDR2 (germline): SGHDN, FVKESK.

This clone was picked up a small number of times. V usage is TRBV7-9 and J usage is TRBJ2-2, with 8 bases that match TRBD1. CDR1 and CDR2 (germline): SEHNR, FQNEAQ (reference sequence). This CDR3 region has 16 residues. The V and J ends lost 5 bases and 0 bases, in that order; junction bases with no gene match: 5. CDR3 DNA: TGTGCCAGCAGCGCGACAGGGGCCGCGAACACCGGGGAGCTGTTTTTT. It encodes CASSATGAANTGELFF.

This chain connects TRBV5-1 to TRBJ2-7, with D possibly TRBD1 on 6 matching bases. The CDR3 spans 13 residues. V dropped 5 bases and J dropped 2 bases, with 11 bases sitting between them. Germline V CDR1 and CDR2: SGHRS, YFSETQ. The CDR3 here is CASRTQGTYEQYF. CDR3 sequence (DNA): TGCGCCAGCAGGACACAGGGCACCTACGAGCAGTACTTC.

V is TRBV12-3 or TRBV12-4 and J is TRBJ1-1; D unresolved. CDR3 length: 13 residues. The V end was cut by 2 bases, the J end by 2 bases, with 6 bases between. Here the CDR3 DNA reads TGTGCCAGCAGTTTATGGCAAAACACTGAAGCTTTCTTT. Protein: CASSLWQNTEAFF.

The chain carries TRBV28 and TRBJ2-1; D uncertain. CDR1 is MDHEN and CDR2 is SYDVKM in the germline V gene. This CDR3 is 15 amino acids long. Trimming stripped 1 base from V and 1 base from J, with 8 bases between. CDR3 sequence reads: CASSLLAGSYNEQFF. CDR3 DNA: TGTGCCAGCAGTTTATTGGCAGGATCCTACAATGAGCAGTTCTTC.

This clone has a single count. The rearrangement joins TRBV6-1 to TRBJ1-2, with TRBD1 as a possible D gene (6 bases). CDR1 is MNHNS, CDR2 SASEGT, per germline. The CDR3 sequence is 20 residues long. Trimming cost V 3 bases and J 0 bases, with 26 bases left between them. The CDR3 loop reads CASSDQTGFRMAPPNYGYTF. In nucleotides, the CDR3 is TGTGCCAGCAGTGACCAGACAGGATTTAGGATGGCGCCACCTAACTATGGCTACACCTTC.

The chain couples TRBV18 to TRBJ2-7, with D perhaps TRBD2 (7 bases). Trimming removed 0 bases at V and 3 bases at J, with 12 bases between. This CDR3 has 15 residues. Germline CDR1 is KGHSH and CDR2 is LQKENI. The CDR3 here is CASSPPGGRSYEQYF. The CDR3, as DNA: TGTGCCAGCTCACCACCGGGGGGGCGAAGCTACGAGCAGTACTTC.

The rearrangement links TRBV7-2 to TRBJ2-7, with 7 bases that match TRBD2. This CDR3 spans 13 amino acids. Losses at the gene ends were 2 bases for V and 10 bases for J; bases not matched to a gene: 8. Germline CDR1 and CDR2: SGHTA and FQGNSA. Written as DNA, the CDR3 is TGTGCCAGCAGCTTACGAAGGGCGGGGGTCCAGTACTTC. Translation gives CASSLRRAGVQYF.

The chain has TRBV5-8 and TRBJ1-5; 9 nucleotides match TRBD1. V lost 4 bases and J lost 9; bases outside the gene matches: 11. Germline V gives CDR1 SGHTS, CDR2 YDEGEE. The CDR3 contains 15 residues. The CDR3 nucleotides read TGTGCCAGCAGCCCGACGGACAGGGGTTTGTGGCCCCAGCATTTT. This encodes CASSPTDRGLWPQHF.

The chain combines TRBV30 with TRBJ1-2; D possibly corresponds to TRBD1 (5 bases). Trimming pared 0 bases from V and 4 bases from J, leaving 12 bases between. The CDR3 is 14 amino acids. In germline, CDR1 is GTSNPN, CDR2 SVGIG (reference sequence). In nucleotides, the CDR3 is TGTGCCTGGAGTGTGCGGGGCTTGGGCTATGGCTACACCTTC. As protein: CAWSVRGLGYGYTF.

This clone was counted a single time. The gene calls are TRBV9 and TRBJ2-6; 7 positions agree with TRBD1. The CDR3 has 18 amino acids. Germline V gives CDR1 SGDLS, CDR2 YYNGEE. V lost 3 bases to trimming and J lost 0 bases; unmatched junction nucleotides: 9. This CDR3 reads CASSARTGTTSGANVLTF. In DNA, the CDR3 is TGTGCCAGCAGCGCAAGGACAGGTACAACCTCTGGGGCCAACGTCCTGACTTTC.

V is TRBV2 and J is TRBJ1-4; D is uncertain. Germline-derived CDR1 and CDR2 are SNHLY and FYNNEI. V was pared by 5 bases and J by 3 bases, with 10 bases between. The CDR3 runs to 14 residues. The CDR3 here is CASSLTRSNEKLFF. As DNA, the CDR3 is TGTGCCAGCAGTCTGACTCGATCTAATGAAAAACTGTTTTTT.

This rearrangement joins TRBV5-4 to TRBJ2-5; perhaps TRBD1 as D (6 bases). The CDR3 is made up of 13 amino acids. Germline values: CDR1 SGHNT, CDR2 YYREEE (reference sequence). V shed 4 bases and J shed 4 bases, with 11 bases lying between them. CDR3 coding DNA: TGTGCCAGCAGCCCCTTGGGGGCAGAGACCCAGTACTTC. Its translation: CASSPLGAETQYF.

This chain connects TRBV4-3 to TRBJ2-3, with D possibly matching TRBD2 (7 bases). Between the trimmed V and J ends, which lost 3 bases and 4 bases, there was a span of 14 bases. The CDR3 runs to 15 residues. CDR1 is LGHNA, CDR2 YSLEER, per germline. The CDR3 here is CASSHRGARADTQYF. The CDR3, as DNA: TGCGCCAGCAGCCACCGGGGGGCTAGGGCAGATACGCAGTATTTT.

The J gene is TRBJ1-1, the V gene TRBV6-2 or TRBV6-3; D remains unclear. Trimming removed 2 bases from V and 7 bases from J, with 14 bases in between. Per germline, CDR1 MNHEY and CDR2 SVGEGT. This CDR3 comprises 14 residues. The CDR3 sequence: CASSYVRDVLEAFF. As DNA, the CDR3 is TGTGCCAGCAGTTACGTTCGGGATGTCCTTGAAGCTTTCTTT.

The V call is TRBV5-1, the J call TRBJ1-1; D call uncertain. Trimming removed 0 bases from V and 9 bases from J, with 15 bases in between. Germline V gives CDR1 SGHRS, CDR2 YFSETQ. There are 14 residues in the CDR3. CDR3 sequence: CASSLERVEVKAFF. Here the CDR3 DNA reads TGCGCCAGCAGCTTGGAGAGGGTAGAGGTTAAAGCTTTCTTT. Using reference TRBV5-1 and TRBJ1-1 for the parts outside the CDR3, the full variable domain is KAGVTQTPRYLIKTRGQQVTLSCSPISGHRSVSWYQQTPGQGLQFLFEYFSETQRNKGNFPGRFSGRQFSNSRSEMNVSTLELGDSALYLCASSLERVEVKAFFGQGTRLTVV.

In this sample, this clone turned up a few times. This chain joins TRBV5-1 and TRBJ1-5; 11 nucleotides line up with TRBD1. Germline values: CDR1 SGHRS, CDR2 YFSETQ. The length of the CDR3 is 15 residues. V shed 4 bases and J 5 bases; nucleotides not matched to a gene: 5. The CDR3 is CASSITGQGDQPQHF. Written as DNA, the CDR3 is TGCGCCAGCAGCATAACGGGACAGGGGGATCAGCCCCAGCATTTT.

The rearrangement uses TRBV19 and TRBJ2-7, with TRBD1 matching over 9 bases. CDR1 LNHDA and CDR2 SQIVND come from the germline V gene (reference sequence). CDR3 length: 15 amino acids. J lost 4 bases, V lost 6 bases, and 10 bases had no gene match. The DNA of the CDR3 is TGTGCCAGTAGCCCAACCGGGACAGGGATATACGAGCAGTACTTC. Translated: CASSPTGTGIYEQYF.

This clone was detected only once. V usage is TRBV2 and J usage is TRBJ1-5, with D uncertain. The CDR3 is 15 amino acids. V shed 8 bases and J shed 5 bases, with 19 bases lying between them. The germline CDR1 and CDR2 sequences are SNHLY and FYNNEI. The CDR3 region is CASCINQVAYQPQHF. The CDR3 DNA reads as TGTGCCAGCTGCATAAACCAGGTCGCCTATCAGCCCCAGCATTTT.

CDR3 sequence (DNA): TGTGCCAGCACCCCTGGGATCGGGGGCTATGGCTACACCTTC. As protein: CASTPGIGGYGYTF. The chain links TRBV11-2 to TRBJ1-2; a possible D gene is TRBD1 (5 bases). The V gene's germline CDR1 is SGHAT and CDR2 FQNNGV. Trimming took 7 bases from V and 4 from J, leaving 16 bases between them. The CDR3 runs to 14 residues.

V and J are TRBV7-2 and TRBJ1-3; 7 nucleotides match TRBD1. The CDR3 runs 16 residues. Germline CDR1 reads SGHTA; CDR2 reads FQGNSA. V was pared by 4 bases and J by 3 bases, with 9 bases of the junction left unmatched. CDR3 DNA sequence: TGTGCCAGCAGCTCGCAGGGACAGAATATTGGAAACACCATATATTTT. Residues: CASSSQGQNIGNTIYF.

A single count supports this clone. The chain carries TRBV19 and TRBJ1-4; D gene uncertain. V lost 4 bases and J lost 4, with 7 bases in between. Per the germline V gene, CDR1 is LNHDA and CDR2 is SQIVND (reference sequence). The CDR3 is 13 amino acids. CDR3 DNA sequence: TGTGCCAGTAGTAGAGGGTTTAATGAAAAACTGTTTTTT. This codes for CASSRGFNEKLFF.

This clone appeared once. The chain recombines TRBV7-9 with TRBJ2-3, with D perhaps TRBD1 (6 bases). Trimming removed 1 base at V and 1 base at J, with 12 bases between. The CDR3 consists of 16 residues. Germline CDR1 SEHNR, CDR2 FQNEAQ (reference sequence). The DNA of the CDR3 is TGTGCCAGCAGCTTAGGGATAGGGGGAGGCACAGATACGCAGTATTTT. Residues: CASSLGIGGGTDTQYF.